This T cell receptor beta chain is from a study of OX40 agonist ivuxolimab in advanced cancers. Study-wide results and limits: Low normalized T-cell clonal expansion also characterized some of the nonresponders. In the 0.1-3.0 mg/kg groups, partial responders showed among the lowest expansion.

V lost 4 bases and J 1 base, leaving 5 bases between the germline ends. The CDR3 spans 13 residues. The germline CDR1 and CDR2 sequences are SGHTA and FQGTGA. Profiled with immunoSEQ multiplex PCR; TCRdb holds only in-frame clones, not every one. The sample lists tens of thousands of clones; under 85% were seen once. The table lists this clone with a count of one. The antigen is not known. This TCR was sampled from an adult with an advanced solid tumor such as melanoma, head and neck, liver or kidney cancer. The chain is built from TRBV7-3 and TRBJ2-1; no clear D gene. This specimen consisted of CD4+ or CD8+ T cells sorted from blood, obtained in a trial of the OX40 agonist ivuxolimab. The CDR3 is CASSYSSYNEQFF. The CDR3 nucleotides read TGTGCCAGCAGCTATAGTTCCTACAATGAGCAGTTCTTC.